The entry that follows covers one TCR beta chain sequence. The germline CDR1 and CDR2 sequences are MNHEY and SVGAGI. CDR3 size: 15 residues. J lost 5 bases, V lost 2 bases, and 6 bases had no gene match. As originally analysed: Nucleated cell number was recorded as an estimate derived from reference gene primer amplification. Using immunoSEQ multiplex PCR, the repertoire was profiled, and TCRdb retains in-frame clones only, with some absent. V and J calls and clone size follow that table, whereas D and trimming were derived from the DNA. The repertoire consists of about 66,000 clones, with 88% occurring once and the leading ten covering about 6.4%. This entry belongs to a study of blood T cell repertoires in COVID-19. On the study more broadly: The United States, Italy and Spain supplied acute and convalescent COVID-19 samples.

The chain combines TRBV6-5 with TRBJ1-2, with 9 bases that match TRBD1. The origin of this receptor is a woman aged 70-85 years with acute or convalescent COVID-19. The specimen was peripheral blood. This chain's CDR3 is CASSYNRGLLYGYTF. The DNA for the CDR3 is TGTGCCAGCAGTTACAACAGGGGGCTATTATATGGCTACACCTTC.